This note documents a single T cell receptor (beta chain) sequence. Its antigen remains unknown. Samples came from axillary lymph nodes draining the breast cancer. These data belong to a study of breast tumors, draining lymph nodes, adjacent tissues. CDR3 length: 16 residues. Per the germline V gene, CDR1 is MNHEY and CDR2 is SVGEGT. With 6 bases clipped from V and 6 bases from J, the junction kept 14 bases outside the gene matches. Whole-study results and caveats: Data only fit, rather than demonstrated, lymph node origin of most tumor T cells.

TCRdb re-analysed the multiplex PCR reads in MiXCR, keeping a single row per CDR3 protein. The sample consists of approximately 89,000 distinct CDR3 sequences, roughly 29% of them appearing once. The sequencing input was axillary lymph node tissue. J is TRBJ2-7 and V is TRBV6-2 or TRBV6-3; 10 positions agree with TRBD2. The receptor was derived from a female donor with breast cancer. Some clones in this sample may be carry-over from other donors' samples. The CDR3 reads CASSKGAGGPPCEQYF. CDR3 bases: TGTGCCAGCAGCAAGGGAGCGGGAGGGCCCCCCTGCGAGCAGTACTTC.